The clone carrying this TCR beta chain was counted a few times. The V and J ends lost 0 bases and 7 bases respectively, with 13 bases between them. This CDR3 contains 15 residues. Germline lookup yields CDR1 SGHNT and CDR2 YYREEE (reference sequence). This specimen belongs to a study of blood T cell repertoires in COVID-19. Study-level background: The analysed material was cDNA or gDNA that came from T cells, B-cell-depleted T cells, or PBMCs.

In the authors' workflow: Estimated nucleated cell counts came from reference gene primer amplification. Assay: immunoSEQ multiplex PCR; the TCRdb copy retains only in-frame clones and omits some. D and trimming were read from the DNA, whereas the V and J calls and clone size are those reported in that table. The profile shows over 85,000 clones, about 87% of them singletons. The receptor was derived from a human donor with acute or convalescent COVID-19. The donor label of this sample is uncertain. The chain joins TRBV5-4 to TRBJ1-4; D not certain. The sequenced sample consisted of peripheral blood. The CDR3 region is CASSLVAGSSEKLFF. In nucleotides, the CDR3 is TGTGCCAGCAGCTTGGTGGCGGGCTCAAGTGAAAAACTGTTTTTT.